Listed here are 17 T cell receptor beta chains from one sample, sequenced in a study of cytomegalovirus exposure and HLA in healthy donors. This table comes from immunoSEQ multiplex PCR, and its TCRdb copy is limited to in-frame clones, with some not included. This table holds about 130,000 clones, around nine tenths found once. The sequencing sample was made of PBMCs. Every receptor here comes from a man under 40 in good health and CMV-seronegative.

This clone was seen more than once but under ten times. This rearrangement joins TRBV11-1 to TRBJ2-6; a weak D match, TRBD1 (6 bases). With 5 bases removed from V and 0 bases from J, the gap between germline ends came to 17 bases. The length of the CDR3 is 18 residues. Germline V gene data show CDR1 as SGHAT and CDR2 as FQDESV (reference sequence). CDR3 sequence: CASSAPQGRGSGANVLTF. The CDR3 region has the DNA TGTGCCAGCAGCGCACCACAGGGACGTGGCTCTGGGGCCAACGTCCTGACTTTC.

V and J are TRBV6-5 and TRBJ2-7, with 11 bases identical to TRBD1. CDR1 is MNHEY, CDR2 SVGAGI, per germline. V dropped 4 bases and J dropped 2; count of bases not matched to a gene: 4. The CDR3 loop spans 15 amino acids. CDR3 residues: CASSFRDRGTYEQYF. DNA of the CDR3: TGTGCCAGCAGTTTCCGGGACAGGGGGACCTACGAGCAGTACTTC.

V is TRBV5-4 and J is TRBJ2-7; 12 nucleotides match TRBD2. The V segment lost 3 bases and the J segment 4 bases; nucleotides outside the gene matches: 2. Germline V gene sequence: CDR1 SGHNT, CDR2 YYREEE (reference sequence). The CDR3 has 14 residues. The CDR3 spells CASSSGLAGYEQYF. For the CDR3, the DNA is TGTGCCAGCAGCTCCGGACTAGCGGGGTACGAGCAGTACTTC.

The chain combines TRBV7-2 with TRBJ1-5; D gene unclear. The CDR3 is 15 residues long. Trimming left V 1 base short and J 2 bases short, with 9 bases between. Germline CDR1 and CDR2: SGHTA and FQGNSA. CDR3 coding DNA: TGTGCCAGCAGCTTAGGGGGAGGAGGCAATCAGCCCCAGCATTTT. This encodes CASSLGGGGNQPQHF.

The chain is built from TRBV5-1 and TRBJ2-1; 12 bases are shared with TRBD2. The CDR3 runs 16 residues. Germline V gene lookup returns CDR1 SGHRS and CDR2 YFSETQ. The ends lost 4 bases at V and 8 bases at J; junction bases unmatched: 10. The CDR3: CASSPDGLAGGHEQFF. CDR3 nucleotides: TGCGCCAGCAGCCCCGATGGGCTAGCGGGAGGGCATGAGCAGTTCTTC.

The chain combines TRBV18 with TRBJ1-2, with a tentative D call TRBD1 (6 bases). The germline V gene encodes CDR1 KGHSH and CDR2 LQKENI. CDR3 length equals 14 residues. Between the trimmed V and J ends, which lost 3 bases and 7 bases, there was a span of 15 bases. CDR3 loop: CASSPGAGAGGYTF. DNA for the CDR3: TGTGCCAGCTCACCGGGCGCGGGGGCAGGTGGCTACACCTTC.

The chain has TRBV30 and TRBJ1-1; D is uncertain. The CDR3 length is 14 residues. Germline V lookup: CDR1 GTSNPN, CDR2 SVGIG (reference sequence). V dropped 0 bases and J dropped 0 bases, with 8 bases sitting between them. In nucleotides, the CDR3 is TGTGCCTGGAGTGTACTTCCCCTGAACACTGAAGCTTTCTTT. This codes for CAWSVLPLNTEAFF.

V usage is TRBV19 and J usage is TRBJ1-2; D is uncertain. The CDR3 runs to 14 residues. Germline values: CDR1 LNHDA, CDR2 SQIVND (reference sequence). Trimming took 3 bases from V and 4 from J, leaving 12 bases between them. The CDR3 nucleotides are TGTGCCAGTAGTATTAACAGCGGTATCTATGGCTACACCTTC. This gives the protein CASSINSGIYGYTF.

This clone was seen a handful of times. This chain joins TRBV25-1 and TRBJ1-4; D gene ambiguous. The CDR3 spans 14 residues. Germline CDR1 and CDR2: MGHDK and SYGVNS. V lost 6 bases to trimming and J lost 8 bases, with 16 bases between them. CDR3 nucleotide sequence: TGTGCCAGCAGCCACCCTCGAACGAGAGAAAAACTGTTTTTT. Translating gives CASSHPRTREKLFF.

The chain recombines TRBV6-6 with TRBJ2-3; TRBD2 agrees at 11 bases. CDR1 and CDR2 (germline): MNHNY, SVGAGI (reference sequence). V was clipped by 5 bases and J by 2 bases; unmatched bases: 6. There are 16 residues in the CDR3. DNA for the CDR3: TGTGCCAGCAGTGGGACTAGCGGCCTTCCCACAGATACGCAGTATTTT. It specifies CASSGTSGLPTDTQYF.

This rearrangement joins TRBV7-2 to TRBJ2-7, with TRBD1 matching 7 bases. CDR3 length equals 17 residues. Unmatched junction bases numbered 15, after V lost 2 bases and J lost 5 bases. The germline V gene encodes CDR1 SGHTA and CDR2 FQGNSA. CDR3 residues: CASSLNLRVDRVHEQYF. Written as DNA, the CDR3 is TGTGCCAGCAGCTTAAACCTTCGAGTCGACAGGGTCCACGAGCAGTACTTC.

The V call is TRBV9, the J call TRBJ2-6; TRBD2 is a possible D gene (7 bases). From germline, CDR1 is SGDLS and CDR2 YYNGEE. The CDR3 loop spans 18 amino acids. The ends were cut back, 4 bases at V and 0 bases at J, with 17 bases in the middle. CDR3 in DNA: TGTGCCAGCAGCTTACAGGGAGGGGTCAGCTCTGGGGCCAACGTCCTGACTTTC. As protein: CASSLQGGVSSGANVLTF. The full variable domain, with the rest looked up from reference TRBV9 and TRBJ2-6, is DSGVTQTPKHLITATGQRVTLRCSPRSGDLSVYWYQQSLDQGLQFLIQYYNGEERAKGNILERFSAQQFPDLHSELNLSSLELGDSALYFCASSLQGGVSSGANVLTFGAGSRLTVL.

The chain joins TRBV7-6 to TRBJ2-7, with a possible D match to TRBD2 (5 bases). This CDR3 comprises 12 residues. V lost 2 bases and J lost 7, with 9 bases in between. Germline assignment: CDR1 SGHVS and CDR2 FNYEAQ. CDR3 DNA: TGTGCCAGCAGCTTACCCTCGGGGGAGCAGTACTTC. Translation: CASSLPSGEQYF.

The V and J genes are TRBV7-8 and TRBJ1-6; tentatively, D is TRBD1 (5 bases). CDR1 and CDR2 (germline): SGHVS, FQNEAQ. The CDR3 has 19 amino acids. Trimming cost V 2 bases and J 0 bases, with 17 bases left between them. CDR3 DNA sequence: TGTGCCAGCAGCTTACGGCGTCAGGGCCAGAGCTCCTATAATTCACCCCTCCACTTT. It yields the protein CASSLRRQGQSSYNSPLHF.

In its sample, this clone was seen once. CDR3 bases: TGTGCCAGCCGTCAGGCGGGAGTAGGGACCGGGGAGCTGTTTTTT. It codes for CASRQAGVGTGELFF. The rearrangement uses TRBV7-3 and TRBJ2-2; TRBD2 agrees at 7 bases. The germline gives CDR1 SGHTA, CDR2 FQGTGA. The trim removed 8 bases at V and 5 bases at J, leaving 11 bases unmatched. The CDR3 extends over 15 amino acids.

The genes are TRBV11-3 and TRBJ2-7, with D unresolved. V gave up 2 bases and J gave up 6 bases, with 8 bases separating them. The CDR3 contains 12 residues. The germline V gene encodes CDR1 SGHNT and CDR2 YENEEA. The CDR3: CASSLRSSEQYF. In nucleotides, the CDR3 is TGTGCCAGCAGCTTAAGATCCAGCGAGCAGTACTTC.

V and J are TRBV5-6 and TRBJ1-1; TRBD1 might be the D (5 bases). V lost 2 bases to trimming and J lost 0 bases, with 17 bases between them. This CDR3 comprises 17 residues. Germline V CDR1 and CDR2: SGHDT, YYEEEE. CDR3 loop: CASSLTPGHGMNTEAFF. Here the CDR3 DNA reads TGTGCCAGCAGCTTAACTCCTGGACACGGCATGAACACTGAAGCTTTCTTT.